This is a list of T cell receptor beta chains from one sample in a study of blood T cell repertoires in COVID-19. The protocol was immunoSEQ multiplex PCR, while the TCRdb copy is restricted to in-frame clones and leaves out a portion. The table lists 30,000 to 35,000 clones, approximately 91% of them singletons. Material: peripheral blood. Source of these receptors: a human donor with active COVID-19. The donor label of this sample is uncertain. Each CDR3 is given with its conserved first and last residue. Each record gives: V gene, clone size, J gene, D gene, CDR3 protein, CDR3 DNA. A D gene is named only where the DNA matches it firmly. Clone sizes are given selectively: once, few, many, or a class where the clone is expanded.

>TRBV27|NA|TRBJ1-4|NA
CASGNRDAIEKLFF
TGTGCCAGCGGCAACAGGGATGCCATTGAAAAACTGTTTTTT
>TRBV7-9|NA|TRBJ1-5|NA
CASSPGTTQPQHF
TGTGCCAGCAGCCCCGGGACAACTCAGCCCCAGCATTTT
>TRBV12-3/TRBV12-4|NA|TRBJ1-2|NA
CASASGGSYGYTF
TGTGCCAGCGCCTCGGGGGGCTCCTATGGCTACACCTTC
>TRBV6-5|NA|TRBJ1-4|NA
CASSYGGVREKLFF
TGTGCCAGCAGTTATGGGGGGGTACGGGAAAAACTGTTTTTT
>TRBV3-1/TRBV3-2|once|TRBJ2-5|TRBD2
CASSQAGTSGSQETQYF
TGTGCCAGCAGCCAAGCCGGAACTAGCGGTTCCCAAGAGACCCAGTACTTC
>TRBV4-3|NA|TRBJ1-2|TRBD1
CASSQETGTGVPGYTF
TGCGCCAGCAGCCAAGAAACCGGGACAGGGGTGCCTGGCTACACCTTC
>TRBV6-1|few|TRBJ1-2|TRBD1
CASSEALGTAIYGYTF
TGTGCCAGCAGTGAAGCGCTCGGGACAGCGATCTATGGCTACACCTTC
>TRBV29-1|NA|TRBJ2-1|TRBD2
CSVDIAGGYNEQFF
TGCAGCGTTGACATAGCGGGGGGCTACAATGAGCAGTTCTTC
>TRBV5-1|NA|TRBJ1-1|NA
CASSLGANGAFF
TGCGCCAGCAGCTTGGGGGCGAATGGAGCTTTCTTT
>TRBV27|NA|TRBJ2-7|NA
CASSWDIESYEQYF
TGTGCCAGCAGTTGGGACATAGAGTCCTACGAGCAGTACTTC
>TRBV10-3|NA|TRBJ1-5|NA
CAINPESNQPQHF
TGTGCCATCAATCCCGAGAGCAATCAGCCCCAGCATTTT
>TRBV11-3|NA|TRBJ2-3|TRBD2
CASAAGGTTDTQYF
TGTGCCAGCGCAGCGGGGGGTACCACAGATACGCAGTATTTT
>TRBV25-1|NA|TRBJ1-1|TRBD1
CASSEWTGEAFF
TGTGCCAGCAGTGAATGGACAGGAGAAGCTTTCTTT
>TRBV19|NA|TRBJ2-1|NA
CASSIGTGWGDEQFF
TGTGCCAGTAGTATAGGGACAGGTTGGGGGGATGAGCAGTTCTTC
>TRBV2|NA|TRBJ2-3|TRBD1
CASRLQGSKADTQYF
TGTGCCAGCAGGTTACAGGGGAGCAAGGCAGATACGCAGTATTTT
>TRBV18|NA|TRBJ2-2|NA
CASSNTGKVAGELFF
TGTGCCAGCTCCAATACAGGGAAGGTCGCCGGGGAGCTGTTTTTT
>TRBV24-1|NA|TRBJ2-3|NA
CATSSSRVGGGTDTQYF
TGTGCCACCAGTTCATCCCGGGTAGGGGGGGGAACAGATACGCAGTATTTT
>TRBV19|NA|TRBJ2-3|NA
CASKNYGDTQYF
TGTGCCAGTAAAAACTACGGGGATACGCAGTATTTT
>TRBV6-5|NA|TRBJ2-7|TRBD1
CASLRTGGSYEQYF
TGTGCCAGCCTTCGGACAGGGGGTTCCTACGAGCAGTACTTC
>TRBV18|NA|TRBJ1-1|TRBD1
CASSLQPGQASEAFF
TGTGCCAGCTCACTACAACCGGGACAGGCCTCTGAAGCTTTCTTT
>TRBV9|NA|TRBJ2-1|TRBD2
CASSVSSSGGPGFF
TGTGCCAGCAGCGTAAGCTCTAGCGGGGGGCCGGGGTTCTTC
>TRBV30|NA|TRBJ2-3|TRBD2
CAWRGRGLATDTQYF
TGTGCCTGGAGGGGAAGGGGACTAGCGACAGATACGCAGTATTTT
>TRBV7-9|NA|TRBJ2-3|TRBD2
CASSLADSGPDTDTQYF
TGTGCCAGCAGCTTAGCTGATAGCGGGCCAGACACAGATACGCAGTATTTT
>TRBV19|NA|TRBJ2-2|TRBD2
CASSPSSGGSGELFF
TGTGCCAGTAGCCCCTCCAGCGGGGGATCCGGGGAGCTGTTTTTT
>TRBV19|NA|TRBJ1-5|TRBD1
CASSIERDRPYSNQPQHF
TGTGCCAGTAGTATAGAGAGGGACAGGCCATATAGCAATCAGCCCCAGCATTTT
>TRBV4-1|NA|TRBJ2-7|TRBD2
CASSPGLADYEQYF
TGCGCCAGCAGCCCGGGACTAGCGGATTACGAGCAGTACTTC
>TRBV21-1|NA|TRBJ1-4|NA
CASSKGTGDATNEKLFF
TGTGCCAGCAGCAAGGGGACAGGGGACGCAACTAATGAAAAACTGTTTTTT
>TRBV18|NA|TRBJ1-2|NA
CASSPPSGVGYTF
TGTGCCAGCTCACCACCCTCAGGGGTCGGCTACACCTTC
>TRBV11-1|NA|TRBJ2-1|TRBD1
CASSLAFNRDSNNEQFF
TGTGCCAGCAGCTTAGCTTTTAACCGGGACAGCAACAATGAGCAGTTCTTC
>TRBV7-2|NA|TRBJ2-7|TRBD2
CASSLVVSGANYEQYF
TGTGCCAGCAGCTTAGTAGTTAGCGGGGCGAACTACGAGCAGTACTTC
>TRBV7-3|once|TRBJ2-1|TRBD1
CASSTDRGVEQFF
TGTGCCAGCAGCACGGACAGGGGGGTTGAGCAGTTCTTC
>TRBV20-1|NA|TRBJ2-3|TRBD2
CSASIPLAGSSDTQYF
TGCAGTGCTAGTATACCTCTAGCGGGATCATCAGATACGCAGTATTTT
>TRBV18|NA|TRBJ2-7|TRBD1
CASSPGRDRGISEQYF
TGTGCCAGCTCACCCGGCCGGGACAGGGGCATTTCCGAGCAGTACTTC
>TRBV2|NA|TRBJ2-7|NA
CASIGAGTYEQYF
TGTGCCAGCATTGGGGCGGGAACCTACGAGCAGTACTTC
>TRBV7-2|NA|TRBJ1-2|NA
CASSPSHRDGYTF
TGTGCCAGCAGCCCGAGTCACAGGGATGGCTACACCTTC
>TRBV2|once|TRBJ2-1|TRBD2
CASSEERGSNEQFF
TGTGCCAGCAGTGAGGAGCGGGGGTCCAATGAGCAGTTCTTC
>TRBV7-9|NA|TRBJ1-2|NA
CASSLGGQGYGYTF
TGTGCCAGCAGCTTGGGGGGGCAAGGCTATGGCTACACCTTC
>TRBV30|NA|TRBJ1-5|NA
CAWTEGRNQPQHF
TGTGCCTGGACTGAGGGCCGCAATCAGCCCCAGCATTTT
>TRBV7-7|few|TRBJ1-5|NA
CASSRGAGQPQHF
TGTGCTAGCAGTAGGGGAGCGGGTCAGCCCCAGCATTTT
>TRBV4-1|NA|TRBJ1-1|TRBD1
CASSPRTGGVLMNTEAFF
TGCGCCAGCAGCCCAAGGACAGGGGGCGTTCTTATGAACACTGAAGCTTTCTTT
>TRBV28|NA|TRBJ1-6|NA
CASSLGRSSYNSPLHF
TGTGCCAGCAGTTTAGGCAGAAGCTCCTATAATTCACCCCTCCACTTT
>TRBV9|NA|TRBJ2-1|TRBD2
CASYSMASGRARVPREQFF
TGTGCCAGCTACTCCATGGCTAGCGGGAGGGCCCGGGTACCGCGGGAGCAGTTCTTC
>TRBV11-3|NA|TRBJ2-2|TRBD2
CASSSLAEGRAGELFF
TGTGCCAGCAGCTCCCTAGCGGAGGGACGCGCCGGGGAGCTGTTTTTT
>TRBV6-6|NA|TRBJ2-7|TRBD2
CASSSTPGLADYEQYF
TGTGCCAGCAGTTCTACGCCGGGACTAGCGGACTACGAGCAGTACTTC
>TRBV18|NA|TRBJ2-5|TRBD1
CASSLGTGGQETQYF
TGTGCCAGCTCCCTTGGGACAGGGGGCCAAGAGACCCAGTACTTC
>TRBV7-8|NA|TRBJ2-1|NA
CASSTDGDNEQFF
TGTGCCAGCAGCACCGACGGAGACAATGAGCAGTTCTTC
>TRBV6-5|NA|TRBJ2-1|NA
CASSYSPDRGSQFF
TGTGCCAGCAGTTACTCACCCGATCGGGGGTCACAGTTCTTC
>TRBV9|NA|TRBJ2-1|NA
CASSVSSGRNEQFF
TGTGCCAGCAGCGTAAGCTCTGGGAGGAATGAGCAGTTCTTC
>TRBV3-1/TRBV3-2|NA|TRBJ2-1|NA
CASSQEGDFEQFF
TGTGCCAGCAGCCAAGAGGGGGACTTCGAGCAGTTCTTC
>TRBV7-3|NA|TRBJ1-5|NA
CASSLTGSSNQPQHF
TGTGCCAGCAGCTTAACGGGGAGTAGCAATCAGCCCCAGCATTTT
>TRBV27|NA|TRBJ2-7|NA
CASSWTAQGTGAYEQYF
TGTGCCAGCAGTTGGACAGCTCAGGGTACCGGGGCCTACGAGCAGTACTTC
>TRBV19|NA|TRBJ2-7|NA
CAVQMGGISYEQYF
TGTGCCGTCCAGATGGGCGGGATCTCCTACGAGCAGTACTTC
>TRBV6-2/TRBV6-3|NA|TRBJ1-3|NA
CASSYKQGETTQSTNTIYF
TGTGCCAGCAGCTATAAACAGGGCGAAACCACCCAGAGTACGAACACCATATATTTT
>TRBV24-1|NA|TRBJ2-3|NA
CATSNQDTQYF
TGTGCCACCAGTAATCAAGATACGCAGTATTTT
>TRBV7-9|NA|TRBJ2-7|NA
CASSPLRGATYEQYF
TGTGCCAGCAGCCCACTTCGGGGGGCCACCTACGAGCAGTACTTC